This entry concerns a single T cell receptor (beta chain). Produced via immunoSEQ multiplex PCR; TCRdb's table is partial and in-frame only. The table records about 26,000 clones, 88% of them present only once. This sample stems from a study of T cell responses to AZD1222 COVID-19 vaccine. V lost 2 bases and J lost 8; bases outside the gene matches: 8. CDR3 length: 14 residues. Germline V gene data show CDR1 as LNHDA and CDR2 as SQIVND (reference sequence). The sequence was collected from an adult who received the AZD1222 COVID-19 vaccine. The source material was peripheral blood, sampled 28 days after the second AZD1222 dose. The chain couples TRBV19 to TRBJ1-1, with TRBD1 identical over 7 bases. CDR3 sequence (DNA): TGTGCCAGTAGTATATATGACAGGGCAGGGGAAGCTTTCTTT. It encodes CASSIYDRAGEAFF. Filled out from reference TRBV19 and TRBJ1-1, the complete variable domain reads DGGITQSPKYLFRKEGQNVTLSCEQNLNHDAMYWYRQDPGQGLRLIYYSQIVNDFQKGDIAEGYSVSREKKESFPLTVTSAQKNPTAFYLCASSIYDRAGEAFFGQGTRLTVV.